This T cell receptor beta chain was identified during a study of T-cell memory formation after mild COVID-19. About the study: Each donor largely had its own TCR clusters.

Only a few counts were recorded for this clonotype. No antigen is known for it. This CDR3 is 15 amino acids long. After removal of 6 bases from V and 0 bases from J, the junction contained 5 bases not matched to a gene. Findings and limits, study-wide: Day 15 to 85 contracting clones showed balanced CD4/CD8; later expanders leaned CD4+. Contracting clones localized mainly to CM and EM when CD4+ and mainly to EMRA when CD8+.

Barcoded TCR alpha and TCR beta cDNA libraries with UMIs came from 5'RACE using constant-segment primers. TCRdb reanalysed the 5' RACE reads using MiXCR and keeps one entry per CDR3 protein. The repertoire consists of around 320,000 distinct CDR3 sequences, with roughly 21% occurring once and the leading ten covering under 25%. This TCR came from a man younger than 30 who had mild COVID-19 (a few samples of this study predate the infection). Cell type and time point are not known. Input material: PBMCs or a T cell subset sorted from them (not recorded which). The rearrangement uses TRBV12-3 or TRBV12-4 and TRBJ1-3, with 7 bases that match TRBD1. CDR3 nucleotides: TGTGCCAGCAGAGCGACAGGGATCTCTGGAAACACCATATATTTT. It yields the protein CASRATGISGNTIYF.